This T cell receptor beta chain appears in the sequencing data of a study of regulatory T cells in long-lasting Graves disease. This clonotype was found many times. CDR3-region Arm-PCR and iRepertoire HTBI primers produced the TCR beta libraries. In TCRdb, the multiplex PCR reads were re-called with MiXCR into one record per CDR3 protein. The profile covers about 620,000 distinct CDR3 sequences, with 15% to 20% appearing a single time and 15% to 20% taken by the ten largest. Trimming took off 2 bases at V and 2 bases at J, with 13 bases between the two ends. Germline CDR1 is SNHLY and CDR2 is FYNNEI. This CDR3 is 16 amino acids long. Time point reported: newly diagnosed GD, antithyroid drugs for less than 3 months. With RNA extracted from PBMCs as input, the TCR library was made. These sequences were also reported in another study, on T cells in Graves' hyperthyroidism and ophthalmopathy. That paper notes: HTBI primers were used for first-round RT-PCR of the TCR CDR3.

This chain connects TRBV2 to TRBJ1-3; D is perhaps TRBD1 (6 bases). The sequencing here drew on peripheral blood mononuclear cells (PBMCs), taken at new diagnosis, from a patient treated with antithyroid drugs. The clonotype originates from a woman under 40 with Graves disease. CDR3: CASSENGGLTGNTIYF. CDR3 DNA: TGTGCCAGCAGTGAAAACGGGGGCTTGACTGGAAACACCATATATTTT.